Each of the 28 T cell receptor beta chains below was sequenced from the same sample in a study of T cell responses to AZD1222 COVID-19 vaccine. Some clones are missing from TCRdb's copy, which holds only in-frame ones; the method was immunoSEQ multiplex PCR. The sample yields 130,000 or so clones, more than 85% seen once. Sequencing was performed on peripheral blood, taken on day 0 of MenACWY control vaccination. The receptors here all came from an adult in good health.

The rearrangement uses TRBV27 and TRBJ2-7; D remains ambiguous. Trimming shortened V by 4 bases and J by 3 bases, and 10 bases separated the two germline ends. This CDR3 region has 13 residues. Germline V gene lookup returns CDR1 MNHEY and CDR2 SMNVEV (reference sequence). This CDR3 is CASSWASGYEQYF. The CDR3 nucleotides are TGTGCCAGCAGTTGGGCGTCAGGCTACGAGCAGTACTTC.

The chain recombines TRBV13 with TRBJ1-1; the D is unclear. CDR1 is PRHDT and CDR2 is FYEKMQ in the germline V gene (reference sequence). The CDR3 sequence is 14 residues long. Trimming removed 5 bases at V and 1 base at J, with 11 bases between. DNA for the CDR3: TGTGCCAGCAGCACCCTTCACCGGAACACTGAAGCTTTCTTT. It yields the protein CASSTLHRNTEAFF.

The V call is TRBV6-2 or TRBV6-3, the J call TRBJ1-2, with TRBD1 as a possible D gene (5 bases). This CDR3 region has 16 residues. V shed 2 bases and J shed 4 bases, with 17 bases lying between them. Looked up from germline, CDR1 is MNHEY and CDR2 is SVGEGT. The CDR3 here is CASSYQPAGQTYGYTF. CDR3 bases: TGTGCCAGCAGTTACCAGCCCGCAGGGCAAACCTATGGCTACACCTTC.

The rearrangement joins TRBV9 to TRBJ2-2; TRBD1 matches at 11 bases. Germline trimming cut 3 bases from V and 7 bases from J; bases unmatched to any gene: 11. Germline CDR1 reads SGDLS; CDR2 reads YYNGEE. This CDR3 comprises 17 residues. The DNA for the CDR3 is TGTGCCAGCAGCGGGACAGGGGGCGCCTTTCTTGTCGGGGAGCTGTTTTTT. This gives the protein CASSGTGGAFLVGELFF.

In its sample, this clone was seen a few times. This rearrangement joins TRBV6-5 to TRBJ1-3; no clear D. Germline V gene data show CDR1 as MNHEY and CDR2 as SVGAGI. The CDR3 loop spans 15 amino acids. The germline V and J ends were trimmed by 2 bases and 3 bases, with 11 bases remaining between them. The CDR3 DNA is TGTGCCAGCAGTTACCTGGGAATCGATGGAAACACCATATATTTT. Translation gives CASSYLGIDGNTIYF.

This clone was recorded only once. The CDR3 region is CASSHPPRTDSNQPQHF. As DNA, the CDR3 is TGCGCCAGCAGTCACCCACCAAGGACAGATAGCAATCAGCCCCAGCATTTT. The V and J genes are TRBV23-1 and TRBJ1-5; possible D gene TRBD1, 6 bases. TRBV23-1 is recorded as an ORF, its role being uncertain. V was shortened by 3 bases and J by 0 bases, with 15 bases between the two germline ends. This CDR3 comprises 17 residues.

The V call is TRBV30, the J call TRBJ1-6; D remains ambiguous. Per the germline V gene, CDR1 is GTSNPN and CDR2 is SVGIG (reference sequence). V shed 2 bases and J shed 9 bases, with 14 bases lying between them. The CDR3 is 14 residues long. The CDR3 DNA reads TGTGCCTGGAGTCAGGCCCGCGGGGTTTCACCCCTCCACTTT. Residues: CAWSQARGVSPLHF.

The chain is built from TRBV11-3 and TRBJ2-1; D may be TRBD1 or TRBD2 (5 bases each). Germline CDR1 is SGHNT and CDR2 is YENEEA. CDR3 length: 16 residues. Trimming removed 5 bases from V and 6 bases from J, with 20 bases in between. CDR3 in DNA: TGTGCCAGCAGCCCAGACACTTTCGCCGGGGCCAATGAGCAGTTCTTC. This codes for CASSPDTFAGANEQFF.

V usage is TRBV7-3 and J usage is TRBJ2-3; 12 bases agree with TRBD2. The CDR3 is 16 residues long. Germline trimming cut 5 bases from V and 0 bases from J; bases unmatched to any gene: 3. Germline loops: CDR1 SGHTA, CDR2 FQGTGA. The CDR3 nucleotides are TGTGCCAGCAGCCCCGGGACTAGCGGGAGCACAGATACGCAGTATTTT. It codes for CASSPGTSGSTDTQYF. The complete variable domain, with remaining parts taken from reference TRBV7-3 and TRBJ2-3, reads GAGVSQTPSNKVTEKGKYVELRCDPISGHTALYWYRQSLGQGPEFLIYFQGTGAADDSGLPNDRFFAVRPEGSVSTLKIQRTERGDSAVYLCASSPGTSGSTDTQYFGPGTRLTVL.

The DNA of the CDR3 is TGCGCCAGCAGCTCGCCCCCCCCCGCGGGAGGCTACGAGCAGTACTTC. Protein: CASSSPPPAGGYEQYF. The chain combines TRBV5-1 with TRBJ2-7, with TRBD2 matching over 8 bases. The junction had 11 bases not matched to a gene; V was cut back by 3 bases and J by 3 bases. CDR1 and CDR2 from the germline V gene are SGHRS and YFSETQ. The CDR3 is 16 amino acids.

The rearrangement uses TRBV2 and TRBJ1-2; D might be TRBD1 (6 bases). V gave up 5 bases and J gave up 6 bases, with 22 bases separating them. CDR3 length: 16 residues. Looked up from germline, CDR1 is SNHLY and CDR2 is FYNNEI. The CDR3: CASSKLPTGNSDGYTF. The CDR3 coding sequence is TGTGCCAGCAGTAAATTACCGACAGGAAATTCCGATGGCTACACCTTC.

The V and J genes are TRBV19 and TRBJ2-1; 10 bases are shared with TRBD2. This CDR3 is built from 15 residues. Germline assignment: CDR1 LNHDA and CDR2 SQIVND (reference sequence). V gave up 7 bases and J gave up 8 bases; unmatched junction bases: 11. Here the CDR3 reads CASKESSGSFYEQFF. The CDR3 DNA follows: TGTGCCAGTAAGGAGTCTAGCGGGAGTTTCTATGAGCAGTTCTTC.

The CDR3 bases are TGCGCCAGCAGCCGGGACGGCCATAATTCACCCCTCCACTTT. It translates to CASSRDGHNSPLHF. The chain employs TRBV5-1 and TRBJ1-6, with D possibly being TRBD1 (5 bases). The CDR3 has 14 amino acids. Germline V gene lookup returns CDR1 SGHRS and CDR2 YFSETQ. The V end lost 4 bases, the J end lost 5 bases, and 10 bases lay between the germline ends. Drawing the rest from reference TRBV5-1 and TRBJ1-6, the complete variable domain is KAGVTQTPRYLIKTRGQQVTLSCSPISGHRSVSWYQQTPGQGLQFLFEYFSETQRNKGNFPGRFSGRQFSNSRSEMNVSTLELGDSALYLCASSRDGHNSPLHFGNGTRLTVT.

CDR3 sequence: CASSSGRLTSSGNTIYF. The CDR3 DNA follows: TGTGCCAGCAGCTCCGGAAGACTGACGTCTTCTGGAAACACCATATATTTT. This sequence joins TRBV5-5 and TRBJ1-3; D gene ambiguous. The CDR3 has 17 residues. Germline loops: CDR1 SGHKS, CDR2 YYEKEE (reference sequence). Between the trimmed V and J ends, which lost 3 bases and 1 base, there was a span of 17 bases.

V is TRBV2 and J is TRBJ1-5; D not certain. Germline-derived CDR1 and CDR2 are SNHLY and FYNNEI. The CDR3 totals 15 residues. With 4 bases removed from V and 4 bases from J, the gap between germline ends came to 14 bases. The CDR3 protein is CASSVIGVLNQPQHF. DNA of the CDR3: TGTGCCAGCAGTGTAATAGGTGTCCTGAATCAGCCCCAGCATTTT.

V usage is TRBV6-4 and J usage is TRBJ2-1; D remains ambiguous. Germline CDR1 reads MRHNA; CDR2 reads SNTAGT. The V end was cut by 10 bases, the J end by 8 bases, with 15 bases between. The CDR3 covers 12 residues. The CDR3 bases are TGTGCCACCCCGCCAATGGTGGATGAGCAGTTCTTC. Amino acid sequence: CATPPMVDEQFF.

The chain recombines TRBV24-1 with TRBJ1-5, with D perhaps TRBD1 (5 bases). This CDR3 comprises 14 residues. CDR1 and CDR2 (germline): KGHDR, SFDVKD. Between the trimmed V and J ends, which lost 4 bases and 7 bases, there was a span of 13 bases. The CDR3 spells CATSDPGLRQPQHF. The CDR3 DNA sequence: TGTGCCACCAGTGACCCGGGACTTCGACAGCCCCAGCATTTT.

The rearrangement links TRBV10-1 to TRBJ2-3; 14 bases fit TRBD2. Germline trimming cut 3 bases from V and 9 bases from J; bases unmatched to any gene: 14. Germline values: CDR1 WNHNN, CDR2 SYGVQD (reference sequence). This CDR3 has 18 residues. CDR3 nucleotide sequence: TGCGCCAGCAGTGATACAGGGGGACTAGCGGGGGCCCGGCGGACGCAGTATTTT. Protein product: CASSDTGGLAGARRTQYF.

This chain uses TRBV6-5 with TRBJ2-7; perhaps D is TRBD1 or TRBD2 (5 bases each). CDR1 is MNHEY and CDR2 is SVGAGI in the germline V gene. Trimming shortened V by 6 bases and J by 7 bases, and 19 bases separated the two germline ends. The length of the CDR3 is 14 residues. CDR3 coding DNA: TGTGCCAGCAGCACCGGGACGACCCCGGGAGAGCAGTACTTC. Protein product: CASSTGTTPGEQYF.

The V call is TRBV11-2, the J call TRBJ2-3; either TRBD1 or TRBD2 may fit D (8 bases each). V was trimmed by 5 bases and J by 3 bases, leaving 21 bases between them. The CDR3 contains 17 residues. CDR1 and CDR2 from the germline V gene are SGHAT and FQNNGV. The CDR3 sequence: CASSPGGGGIGTDTQYF. As DNA, the CDR3 is TGTGCCAGCAGCCCAGGGGGCGGGGGGATTGGAACAGATACGCAGTATTTT.

The chain links TRBV5-6 to TRBJ1-1; TRBD1 might be the D (5 bases). CDR3 length equals 13 residues. In germline, CDR1 is SGHDT, CDR2 YYEEEE. V was clipped by 2 bases and J by 2 bases, with 7 bases between them. CDR3 in amino acids: CASSLQANTEAFF. The CDR3 DNA sequence: TGTGCCAGCAGCTTACAGGCAAACACTGAAGCTTTCTTT.

The V and J genes are TRBV30 and TRBJ1-6; D not certain. The CDR3 length is 15 residues. Germline V lookup: CDR1 GTSNPN, CDR2 SVGIG (reference sequence). Between the trimmed V and J ends, which lost 3 bases and 8 bases, there was a span of 17 bases. The CDR3 DNA follows: TGTGCCTGGAGCGCGTCCTCACCCGGGGATTCACCCCTCCACTTT. Residues: CAWSASSPGDSPLHF.

This chain joins TRBV30 and TRBJ2-1; maybe TRBD1 (5 bases). Trimming shortened V by 0 bases and J by 1 base, and 10 bases separated the two germline ends. The CDR3 spans 15 residues. CDR1 GTSNPN and CDR2 SVGIG come from the germline V gene (reference sequence). The CDR3 sequence: CAWSVGQGSYNEQFF. In DNA form, the CDR3 reads TGTGCCTGGAGTGTAGGGCAGGGTTCCTACAATGAGCAGTTCTTC.

This chain links TRBV19 with TRBJ1-2; 7 bases fit TRBD1. After removal of 4 bases from V and 3 bases from J, the junction contained 5 bases not matched to a gene. Germline lookup yields CDR1 LNHDA and CDR2 SQIVND (reference sequence). This CDR3 spans 14 amino acids. Here the CDR3 reads CASSNRGSDYGYTF. CDR3 DNA: TGTGCCAGTAGTAACAGGGGTTCCGACTATGGCTACACCTTC.

The rearrangement links TRBV19 to TRBJ1-2; weak D call: TRBD1 (6 bases). With 2 bases removed from V and 7 bases from J, the gap between germline ends came to 11 bases. Germline V gene lookup returns CDR1 LNHDA and CDR2 SQIVND (reference sequence). The CDR3 runs 13 residues. CDR3 bases: TGTGCCAGTAGTATATCGGGGGGCCGTGGCTACACCTTC. This codes for CASSISGGRGYTF. Full variable domain (outside the CDR3, taken from reference TRBV19 and TRBJ1-2): DGGITQSPKYLFRKEGQNVTLSCEQNLNHDAMYWYRQDPGQGLRLIYYSQIVNDFQKGDIAEGYSVSREKKESFPLTVTSAQKNPTAFYLCASSISGGRGYTFGSGTRLTVV.

The CDR3 protein is CASSRDGDNQPQHF. CDR3 DNA: TGTGCCAGCAGCCGTGACGGAGACAATCAGCCCCAGCATTTT. The chain employs TRBV11-3 and TRBJ1-5; D is unclear. CDR1 SGHNT and CDR2 YENEEA come from the germline V gene. Trimming shortened V by 5 bases and J by 3 bases, and 11 bases separated the two germline ends. The CDR3 is 14 amino acids.

The rearrangement links TRBV5-1 to TRBJ2-1; 7 nucleotides align to TRBD1. V was pared by 1 base and J by 5 bases, with 6 bases of the junction left unmatched. CDR1 is SGHRS, CDR2 YFSETQ, per germline. The CDR3 has 15 residues. CDR3 nucleotides: TGCGCCAGCAGCTTGATAGGGGGCTCGAACAATGAGCAGTTCTTC. It translates to CASSLIGGSNNEQFF.

The gene calls are TRBV5-1 and TRBJ2-7; D ambiguous. The CDR3 loop spans 14 amino acids. Germline V lookup: CDR1 SGHRS, CDR2 YFSETQ. V shed 0 bases and J shed 0 bases, with 7 bases lying between them. The CDR3 region is CASSLEANSYEQYF. DNA for the CDR3: TGCGCCAGCAGCTTGGAGGCTAACTCCTACGAGCAGTACTTC. The entire variable domain, with the rest obtained from reference TRBV5-1 and TRBJ2-7, is as follows: KAGVTQTPRYLIKTRGQQVTLSCSPISGHRSVSWYQQTPGQGLQFLFEYFSETQRNKGNFPGRFSGRQFSNSRSEMNVSTLELGDSALYLCASSLEANSYEQYFGPGTRLTVT.